This TCR beta chain was retrieved from a study of T cells after yellow fever vaccination. The CDR3 runs 16 residues. The trim removed 6 bases at V and 7 bases at J, leaving 10 bases unmatched. The germline CDR1 and CDR2 sequences are MNHEY and SVGAGI. TCRdb re-derived calls from the 5' RACE reads in MiXCR, one entry per CDR3 protein. This table has 50,000 to 75,000 distinct CDR3 sequences, approximately 6% appearing once. This clonotype has at least ten counts. This sequence was found in a man aged 18 to 29 who received the YFV17D yellow fever vaccine. The genes are TRBV6-5 and TRBJ2-1; 12 nucleotides align to TRBD2. Here the sequenced sample was PBMCs, either bulk or a sorted T-cell subset (CD4+, CD8+, memory, or dextramer-sorted; not recorded which), taken on the day of the yellow fever booster vaccination. In DNA, the CDR3 is TGTGCCAGCAGCCAACTTTGGACTAGCGGGGAGAATGAGCAGTTCTTC. Encoded protein: CASSQLWTSGENEQFF.